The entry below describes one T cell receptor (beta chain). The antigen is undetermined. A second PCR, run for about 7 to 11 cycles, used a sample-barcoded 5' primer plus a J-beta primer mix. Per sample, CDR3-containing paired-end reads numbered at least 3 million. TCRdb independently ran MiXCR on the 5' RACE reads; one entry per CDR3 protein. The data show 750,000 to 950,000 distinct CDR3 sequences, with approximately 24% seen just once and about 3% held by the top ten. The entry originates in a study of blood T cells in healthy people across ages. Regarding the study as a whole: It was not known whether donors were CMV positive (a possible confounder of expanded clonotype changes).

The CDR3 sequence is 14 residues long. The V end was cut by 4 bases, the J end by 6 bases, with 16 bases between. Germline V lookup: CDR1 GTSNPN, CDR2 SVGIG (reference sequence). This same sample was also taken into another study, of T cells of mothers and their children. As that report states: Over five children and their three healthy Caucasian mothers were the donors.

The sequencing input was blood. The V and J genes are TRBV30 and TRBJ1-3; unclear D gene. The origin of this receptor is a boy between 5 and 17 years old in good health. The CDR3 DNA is TGTGCCTGGAACGATCCCCCGCTGGAAAACACCATATATTTT. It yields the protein CAWNDPPLENTIYF.